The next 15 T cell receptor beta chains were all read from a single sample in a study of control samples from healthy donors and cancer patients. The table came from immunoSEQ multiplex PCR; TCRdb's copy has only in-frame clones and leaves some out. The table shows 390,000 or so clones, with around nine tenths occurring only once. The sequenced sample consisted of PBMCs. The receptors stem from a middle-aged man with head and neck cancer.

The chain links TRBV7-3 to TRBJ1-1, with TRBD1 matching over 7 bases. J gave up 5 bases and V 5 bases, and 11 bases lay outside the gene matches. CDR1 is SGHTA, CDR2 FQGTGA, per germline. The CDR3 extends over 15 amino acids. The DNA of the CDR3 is TGTGCCAGCAGCCCCGAAGGGGGCACGGGAACTGAAGCTTTCTTT. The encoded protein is CASSPEGGTGTEAFF.

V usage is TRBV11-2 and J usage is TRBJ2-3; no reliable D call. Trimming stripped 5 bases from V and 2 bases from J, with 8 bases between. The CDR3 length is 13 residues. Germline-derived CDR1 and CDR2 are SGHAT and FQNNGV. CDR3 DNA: TGTGCCAGCAGCCTAGGGAACACAGATACGCAGTATTTT. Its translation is CASSLGNTDTQYF. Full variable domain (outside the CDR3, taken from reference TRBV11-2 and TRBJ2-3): EAGVAQSPRYKIIEKRQSVAFWCNPISGHATLYWYQQILGQGPKLLIQFQNNGVVDDSQLPKDRFSAERLKGVDSTLKIQPAKLEDSAVYLCASSLGNTDTQYFGPGTRLTVL.

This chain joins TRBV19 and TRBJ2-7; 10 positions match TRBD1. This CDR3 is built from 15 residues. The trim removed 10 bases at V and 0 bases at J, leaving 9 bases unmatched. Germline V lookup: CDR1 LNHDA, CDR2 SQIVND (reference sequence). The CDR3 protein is CATDLGTGASYEQYF. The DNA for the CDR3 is TGTGCCACCGACCTAGGGACAGGGGCCTCCTACGAGCAGTACTTC.

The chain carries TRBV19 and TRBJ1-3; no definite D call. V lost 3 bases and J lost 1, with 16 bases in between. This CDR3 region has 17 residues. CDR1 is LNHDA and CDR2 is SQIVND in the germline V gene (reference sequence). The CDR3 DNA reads TGTGCCAGTAGTATGGTTCCCGTCCCCTGGTCTGGAAACACCATATATTTT. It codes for CASSMVPVPWSGNTIYF.

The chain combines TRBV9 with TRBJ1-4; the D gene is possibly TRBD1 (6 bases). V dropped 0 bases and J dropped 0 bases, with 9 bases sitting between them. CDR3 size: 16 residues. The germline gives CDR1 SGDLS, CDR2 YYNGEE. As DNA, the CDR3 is TGTGCCAGCAGCGTAGGGGGGGCCGCAACTAATGAAAAACTGTTTTTT. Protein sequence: CASSVGGAATNEKLFF.

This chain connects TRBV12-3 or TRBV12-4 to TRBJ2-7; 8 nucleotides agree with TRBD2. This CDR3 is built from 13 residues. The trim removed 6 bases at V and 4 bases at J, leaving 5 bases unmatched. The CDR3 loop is CASRYTSGYEQYF. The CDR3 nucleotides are TGTGCCAGCAGATACACTAGCGGTTACGAGCAGTACTTC.

CDR3 DNA: TGTGCCAGCAGTAGAAGGCCGGGACAGGGGGCCTTAGGGAATTCACCCCTCCACTTT. Translating gives CASSRRPGQGALGNSPLHF. This chain connects TRBV27 to TRBJ1-6; TRBD1 aligns across 12 bases. The CDR3 length is 19 residues. Losses at the gene ends were 5 bases for V and 7 bases for J; bases not matched to a gene: 15. Germline V gene sequence: CDR1 MNHEY, CDR2 SMNVEV (reference sequence).

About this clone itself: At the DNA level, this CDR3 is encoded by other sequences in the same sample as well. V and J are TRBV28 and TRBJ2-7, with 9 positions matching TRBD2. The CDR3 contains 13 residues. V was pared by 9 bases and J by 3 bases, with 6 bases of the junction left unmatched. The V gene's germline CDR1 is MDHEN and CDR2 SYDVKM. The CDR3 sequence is CASGLAGVYEQYF. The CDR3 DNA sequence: TGTGCCAGTGGATTAGCGGGAGTCTACGAGCAGTACTTC.

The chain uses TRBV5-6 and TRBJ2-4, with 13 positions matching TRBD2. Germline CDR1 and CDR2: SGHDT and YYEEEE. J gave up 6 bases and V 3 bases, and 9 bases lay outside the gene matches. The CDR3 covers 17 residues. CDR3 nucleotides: TGTGCCAGCAGCTATCGGACTAGCGGGAGAGTGGGAAACATTCAGTACTTC. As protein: CASSYRTSGRVGNIQYF. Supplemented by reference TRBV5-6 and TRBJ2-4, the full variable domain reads DAGVTQSPTHLIKTRGQQVTLRCSPKSGHDTVSWYQQALGQGPQFIFQYYEEEERQRGNFPDRFSGHQFPNYSSELNVNALLLGDSALYLCASSYRTSGRVGNIQYFGAGTRLSVL.

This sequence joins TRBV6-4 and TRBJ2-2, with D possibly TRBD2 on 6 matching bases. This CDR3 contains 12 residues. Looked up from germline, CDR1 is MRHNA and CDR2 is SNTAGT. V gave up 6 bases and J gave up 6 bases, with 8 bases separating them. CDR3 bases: TGTGCCAGCAGGGGGGGAGCCGGGGAGCTGTTTTTT. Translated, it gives CASRGGAGELFF.

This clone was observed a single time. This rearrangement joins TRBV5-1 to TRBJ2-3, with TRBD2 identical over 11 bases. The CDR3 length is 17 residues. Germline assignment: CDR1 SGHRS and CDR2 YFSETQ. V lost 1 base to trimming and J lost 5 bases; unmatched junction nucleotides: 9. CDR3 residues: CASSLSIAGGPIDTQYF. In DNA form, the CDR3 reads TGCGCCAGCAGCTTGTCGATAGCGGGAGGGCCGATAGATACGCAGTATTTT.

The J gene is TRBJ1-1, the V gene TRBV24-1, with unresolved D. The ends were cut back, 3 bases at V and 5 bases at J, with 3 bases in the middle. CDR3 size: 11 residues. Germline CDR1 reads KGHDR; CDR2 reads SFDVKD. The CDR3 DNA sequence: TGTGCCACCAGTGATATGACTGAAGCTTTCTTT. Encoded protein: CATSDMTEAFF.

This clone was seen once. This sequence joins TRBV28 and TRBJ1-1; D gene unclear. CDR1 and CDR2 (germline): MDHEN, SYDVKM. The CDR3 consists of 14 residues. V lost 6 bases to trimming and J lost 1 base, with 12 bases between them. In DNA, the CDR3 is TGTGCCAGCAGAAACGGCGGAACGAACACTGAAGCTTTCTTT. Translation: CASRNGGTNTEAFF.

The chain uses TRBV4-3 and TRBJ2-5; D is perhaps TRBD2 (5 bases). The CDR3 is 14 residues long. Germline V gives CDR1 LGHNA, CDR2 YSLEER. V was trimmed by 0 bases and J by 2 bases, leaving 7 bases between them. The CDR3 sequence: CASSQDGLQETQYF. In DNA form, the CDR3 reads TGCGCCAGCAGCCAAGACGGACTTCAAGAGACCCAGTACTTC.

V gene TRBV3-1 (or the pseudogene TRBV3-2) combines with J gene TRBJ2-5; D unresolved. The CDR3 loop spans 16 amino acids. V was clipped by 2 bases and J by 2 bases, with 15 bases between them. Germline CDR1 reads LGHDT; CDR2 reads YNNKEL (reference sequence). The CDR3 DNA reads TGTGCCAGCAGCCAATGGCCCCAGACCCTACAAGAGACCCAGTACTTC. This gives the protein CASSQWPQTLQETQYF.